One and the same sample provided the 16 T cell receptor beta chains below, sequenced in a study of shared T cell receptors in the human thymus. The protocol was immunoSEQ multiplex PCR, while the TCRdb copy is restricted to in-frame clones and leaves out a portion. There are 500,000 to 550,000 clones in the sample; 75% to 80% occur only once, and about 0.013% lies in the top ten. A further study also used this sample, focusing on human thymus T cells.

Sequenced: thymocytes. The receptors were sampled from a boy under three years old with a congenital heart defect.

The rearrangement links TRBV5-1 to TRBJ1-2; 7 bases map to TRBD1. V was clipped by 4 bases and J by 5 bases; unmatched bases: 14. Germline CDR1 and CDR2: SGHRS and YFSETQ. This CDR3 has 16 residues. This CDR3 reads CASSPPSGQSIYGYTF. CDR3 DNA sequence: TGCGCCAGCAGCCCACCCTCGGGACAGAGTATTTATGGCTACACCTTC. The complete variable domain, with remaining parts taken from reference TRBV5-1 and TRBJ1-2, reads KAGVTQTPRYLIKTRGQQVTLSCSPISGHRSVSWYQQTPGQGLQFLFEYFSETQRNKGNFPGRFSGRQFSNSRSEMNVSTLELGDSALYLCASSPPSGQSIYGYTFGSGTRLTVV.

The chain has TRBV25-1 and TRBJ2-2; the D is unclear. The CDR3 consists of 16 residues. Trimming removed 0 bases from V and 0 bases from J, with 8 bases in between. Germline V CDR1 and CDR2: MGHDK, SYGVNS. This CDR3 reads CASSEYGHANTGELFF. CDR3 in DNA: TGTGCCAGCAGTGAATATGGGCACGCGAACACCGGGGAGCTGTTTTTT.

The chain has TRBV12-5 and TRBJ1-1, with 10 bases identical to TRBD1. Germline CDR1 is LGHNT and CDR2 is FRNRAP. V lost 1 base and J lost 3; bases outside the gene matches: 8. The CDR3 runs to 17 residues. CDR3 in amino acids: CASGLDGTGDGDTEAFF. The CDR3 DNA reads as TGTGCTAGTGGTTTGGACGGGACAGGGGATGGGGACACTGAAGCTTTCTTT. Variable domain in full (rest from reference TRBV12-5 and TRBJ1-1): DARVTQTPRHKVTEMGQEVTMRCQPILGHNTVFWYRQTMMQGLELLAYFRNRAPLDDSGMPKDRFSAEMPDATLATLKIQPSEPRDSAVYFCASGLDGTGDGDTEAFFGQGTRLTVV.

The chain couples TRBV15 to TRBJ2-5, with TRBD1 matching over 11 bases. Germline V lookup: CDR1 LNHNV, CDR2 YYDKDF (reference sequence). J gave up 5 bases and V 0 bases, and 14 bases lay outside the gene matches. The CDR3 is 19 amino acids. CDR3 in DNA: TGTGCCACCAGCAGAGATCCCCCAGTTAAGGGACAGGGGGGGGAGACCCAGTACTTC. Amino acid sequence: CATSRDPPVKGQGGETQYF.

This clone was observed once. A junction end diverges from the germline sequence, so it may reflect a read error. The chain joins TRBV7-7 to TRBJ2-7; 9 bases match TRBD1. Germline CDR1 reads SSHAT; CDR2 reads FNYEAQ (reference sequence). The CDR3 contains 17 residues. The CDR3 spells CASSLSARGQGRYEQYF. The CDR3 DNA sequence: TGTGCTAGCAGCTTATCGGCGAGGGGACAGGGTAGATACGAGCAGTACTTC.

This clone has more than one count but fewer than ten. This chain uses TRBV5-1 with TRBJ1-3; D gene unclear. Trimming stripped 3 bases from V and 2 bases from J, with 15 bases between. Germline V gene sequence: CDR1 SGHRS, CDR2 YFSETQ. The CDR3 runs to 16 residues. The DNA for the CDR3 is TGCGCCAGCAGCTGGGAGGAGGGAATCGCTGGAAACACCATATATTTT. This sequence encodes CASSWEEGIAGNTIYF.

This clone appeared once. V usage is TRBV14 and J usage is TRBJ2-5, with D possibly being TRBD2 (6 bases). The germline gives CDR1 SGHDN, CDR2 FVKESK. The length of the CDR3 is 14 residues. The ends were cut back, 5 bases at V and 4 bases at J, with 14 bases in the middle. As DNA, the CDR3 is TGTGCCAGCAGCTCCACGCGGGATAGAGAGACCCAGTACTTC. Protein product: CASSSTRDRETQYF.

V is TRBV25-1 and J is TRBJ2-5; 9 bases fit TRBD1. Trimming took 6 bases from V and 5 from J; bases not matched to a gene: 10. Germline V lookup: CDR1 MGHDK, CDR2 SYGVNS. The CDR3 has 15 residues. CDR3 in amino acids: CASSDHGQGSETQYF. In DNA form, the CDR3 reads TGTGCCAGCAGCGACCACGGACAGGGGTCGGAGACCCAGTACTTC. The variable domain in full, with the rest retrieved from reference TRBV25-1 and TRBJ2-5, is EADIYQTPRYLVIGTGKKITLECSQTMGHDKMYWYQQDPGMELHLIHYSYGVNSTEKGDLSSESTVSRIRTEHFPLTLESARPSHTSQYLCASSDHGQGSETQYFGPGTRLLVL.

This chain connects TRBV30 to TRBJ2-7, with 7 bases aligning to TRBD1. Germline V gene lookup returns CDR1 GTSNPN and CDR2 SVGIG (reference sequence). The CDR3 consists of 16 residues. V lost 0 bases and J lost 7; bases outside the gene matches: 15. CDR3 protein: CAWSVERDRRILEQYF. As DNA, the CDR3 is TGTGCCTGGAGTGTAGAAAGGGACAGAAGGATCCTAGAGCAGTACTTC.

The chain is built from TRBV18 and TRBJ2-1; no clear D gene. CDR1 and CDR2 from the germline V gene are KGHSH and LQKENI. The CDR3 consists of 13 residues. The V end lost 0 bases, the J end lost 2 bases, and 2 bases lay between the germline ends. CDR3 sequence: CASSPPTYNEQFF. The CDR3 DNA is TGTGCCAGCTCACCACCTACCTACAATGAGCAGTTCTTC.

This chain connects TRBV5-4 to TRBJ2-7, with a weak D call TRBD2 (5 bases). The V gene lost 5 bases and the J gene lost 3 bases, with 15 bases spanning the gap. Germline-derived CDR1 and CDR2 are SGHNT and YYREEE (reference sequence). The CDR3 is 14 amino acids. CDR3 sequence (DNA): TGTGCCAGCAGATATTCGGACTCCGACTACGAGCAGTACTTC. It yields the protein CASRYSDSDYEQYF. The full variable domain, its missing parts supplied by reference TRBV5-4 and TRBJ2-7, is ETGVTQSPTHLIKTRGQQVTLRCSSQSGHNTVSWYQQALGQGPQFIFQYYREEENGRGNFPPRFSGLQFPNYSSELNVNALELDDSALYLCASRYSDSDYEQYFGPGTRLTVT.

This chain connects TRBV7-9 to TRBJ1-4; tentative D call: TRBD1 (6 bases). Germline-derived CDR1 and CDR2 are SEHNR and FQNEAQ (reference sequence). The CDR3 contains 17 residues. The V gene lost 2 bases and the J gene lost 0 bases, with 13 bases spanning the gap. CDR3 nucleotide sequence: TGTGCCAGCAGCTTACTCGAGGGGGTCGCAACTAATGAAAAACTGTTTTTT. Its translation: CASSLLEGVATNEKLFF. Looking up the rest from reference TRBV7-9 and TRBJ1-4 gives the full variable domain: DTGVSQNPRHKITKRGQNVTFRCDPISEHNRLYWYRQTLGQGPEFLTYFQNEAQLEKSRLLSDRFSAERPKGSFSTLEIQRTEQGDSAMYLCASSLLEGVATNEKLFFGSGTQLSVL.

This clone was seen only once. Other DNA sequences from this sample encode an identical CDR3 as well. This chain links TRBV18 with TRBJ2-1, with 7 bases lining up with TRBD1. Germline-derived CDR1 and CDR2 are KGHSH and LQKENI. The CDR3 is 14 residues long. Losses at the gene ends were 0 bases for V and 6 bases for J; bases not matched to a gene: 2. CDR3 amino acids: CASSPPAGGNEQFF. CDR3 coding DNA: TGTGCCAGCTCACCACCTGCAGGGGGCAATGAGCAGTTCTTC.

This clone was seen more than once but under ten times. The genes are TRBV7-2 and TRBJ2-5; perhaps TRBD2 as D (5 bases). CDR3 length equals 13 residues. From germline, CDR1 is SGHTA and CDR2 FQGNSA. V was pared by 1 base and J by 3 bases, with 6 bases between. The CDR3 region is CASSLGGEETQYF. The CDR3 DNA follows: TGTGCCAGCAGCTTAGGGGGAGAAGAGACCCAGTACTTC.

The V and J genes are TRBV27 and TRBJ2-3; the D gene is possibly TRBD2 (5 bases). The CDR3 extends over 14 amino acids. Germline lookup yields CDR1 MNHEY and CDR2 SMNVEV (reference sequence). The germline V and J ends were trimmed by 6 bases and 2 bases, with 12 bases remaining between them. The CDR3 spells CASSCPSNTDTQYF. As DNA, the CDR3 is TGTGCCAGCAGCTGCCCTAGCAACACAGATACGCAGTATTTT.

The chain has TRBV5-4 and TRBJ2-7; 10 nucleotides align to TRBD2. CDR3 length: 15 amino acids. Germline assignment: CDR1 SGHNT and CDR2 YYREEE (reference sequence). J lost 2 bases, V lost 0 bases, and 2 bases had no gene match. The CDR3: CASSLEAGGPYEQYF. CDR3 in DNA: TGTGCCAGCAGCTTGGAAGCGGGGGGGCCCTACGAGCAGTACTTC.